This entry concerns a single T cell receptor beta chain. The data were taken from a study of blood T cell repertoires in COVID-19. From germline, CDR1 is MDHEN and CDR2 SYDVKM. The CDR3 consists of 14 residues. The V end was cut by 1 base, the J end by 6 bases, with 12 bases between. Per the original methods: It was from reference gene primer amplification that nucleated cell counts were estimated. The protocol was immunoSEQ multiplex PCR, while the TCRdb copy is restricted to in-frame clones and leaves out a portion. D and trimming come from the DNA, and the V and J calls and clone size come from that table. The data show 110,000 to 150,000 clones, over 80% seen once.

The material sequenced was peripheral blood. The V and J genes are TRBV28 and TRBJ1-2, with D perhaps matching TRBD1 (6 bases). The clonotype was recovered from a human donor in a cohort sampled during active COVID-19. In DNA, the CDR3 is TGTGCCAGCAGTTTATTTTTACAGGGAAATGGCTACACCTTC. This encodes CASSLFLQGNGYTF.